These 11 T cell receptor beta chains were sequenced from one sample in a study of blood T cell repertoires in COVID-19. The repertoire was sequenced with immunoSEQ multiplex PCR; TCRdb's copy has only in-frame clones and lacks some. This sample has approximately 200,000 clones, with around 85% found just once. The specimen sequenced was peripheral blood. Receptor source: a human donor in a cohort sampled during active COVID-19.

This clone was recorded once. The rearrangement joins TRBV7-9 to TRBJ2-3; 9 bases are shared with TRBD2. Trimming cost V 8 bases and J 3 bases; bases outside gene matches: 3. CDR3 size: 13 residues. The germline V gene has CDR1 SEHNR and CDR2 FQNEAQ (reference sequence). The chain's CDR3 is CASRLAGTDTQYF. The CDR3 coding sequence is TGTGCCAGCCGGCTAGCGGGGACAGATACGCAGTATTTT.

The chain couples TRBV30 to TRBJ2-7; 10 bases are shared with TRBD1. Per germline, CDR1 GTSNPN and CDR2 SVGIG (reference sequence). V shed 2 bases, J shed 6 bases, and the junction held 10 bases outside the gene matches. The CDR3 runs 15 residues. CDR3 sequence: CAWSKGWTGGSEQYF. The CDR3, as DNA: TGTGCCTGGAGTAAAGGCTGGACAGGGGGAAGCGAGCAGTACTTC.

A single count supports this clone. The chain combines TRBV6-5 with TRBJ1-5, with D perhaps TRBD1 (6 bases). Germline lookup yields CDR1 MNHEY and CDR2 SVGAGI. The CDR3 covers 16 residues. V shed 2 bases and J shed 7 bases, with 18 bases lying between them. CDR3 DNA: TGTGCCAGCAGTTACGGGAACAGGGCCTGGCGACAGCCCCAGCATTTT. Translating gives CASSYGNRAWRQPQHF.

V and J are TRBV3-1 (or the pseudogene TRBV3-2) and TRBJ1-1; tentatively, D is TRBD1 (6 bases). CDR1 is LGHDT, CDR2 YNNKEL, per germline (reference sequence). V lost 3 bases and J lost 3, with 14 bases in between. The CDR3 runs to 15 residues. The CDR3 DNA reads TGTGCCAGCAGCCACTTCCTGGACAGATACACTGAAGCTTTCTTT. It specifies CASSHFLDRYTEAFF.

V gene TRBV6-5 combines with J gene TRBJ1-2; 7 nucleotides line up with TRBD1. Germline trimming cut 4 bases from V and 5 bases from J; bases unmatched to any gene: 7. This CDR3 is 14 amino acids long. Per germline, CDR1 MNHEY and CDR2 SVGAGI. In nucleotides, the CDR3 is TGTGCCAGCAGTTCTACCGGCAGGGGGTATGGCTACACCTTC. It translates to CASSSTGRGYGYTF.

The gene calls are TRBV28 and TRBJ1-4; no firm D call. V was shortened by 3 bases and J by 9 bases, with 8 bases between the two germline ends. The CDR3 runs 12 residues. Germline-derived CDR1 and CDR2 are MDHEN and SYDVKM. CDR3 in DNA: TGTGCCAGCAGTTTGGAGGTTAAAAAACTGTTTTTT. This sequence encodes CASSLEVKKLFF.

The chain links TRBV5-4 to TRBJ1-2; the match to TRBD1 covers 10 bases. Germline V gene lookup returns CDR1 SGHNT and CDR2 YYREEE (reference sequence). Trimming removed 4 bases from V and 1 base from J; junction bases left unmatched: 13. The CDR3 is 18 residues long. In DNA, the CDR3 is TGTGCCAGCAGCCTAGGCCCGGGACAGGGGAAGGTTAACTATGGCTACACCTTC. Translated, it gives CASSLGPGQGKVNYGYTF.

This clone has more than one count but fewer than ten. In DNA form, the CDR3 reads TGTGCCAGCAATGTACAGGGAGGGACTGAAGCTTTCTTT. It codes for CASNVQGGTEAFF. V gene TRBV14 combines with J gene TRBJ1-1, with TRBD1 as a possible D gene (6 bases). The CDR3 runs 13 residues. Germline CDR1 SGHDN, CDR2 FVKESK. Trimming shortened V by 7 bases and J by 5 bases, and 14 bases separated the two germline ends.

The CDR3 DNA reads TGTGCCAGCAGCTCCGACAGGGGGCGAGGCTATGGCTACACCTTC. Its protein product is CASSSDRGRGYGYTF. V is TRBV28 and J is TRBJ1-2; TRBD1 aligns across 10 bases. Germline loops: CDR1 MDHEN, CDR2 SYDVKM. V shed 6 bases and J 4 bases; nucleotides not matched to a gene: 8. The CDR3 has 15 amino acids.

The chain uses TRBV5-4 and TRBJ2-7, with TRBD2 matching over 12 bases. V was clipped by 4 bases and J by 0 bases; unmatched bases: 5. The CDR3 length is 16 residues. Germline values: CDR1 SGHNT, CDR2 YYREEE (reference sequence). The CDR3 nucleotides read TGTGCCAGCAGCAGGACTAGCGGGGCTAGCTCCTACGAGCAGTACTTC. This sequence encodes CASSRTSGASSYEQYF. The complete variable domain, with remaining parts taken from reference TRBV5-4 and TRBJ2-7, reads ETGVTQSPTHLIKTRGQQVTLRCSSQSGHNTVSWYQQALGQGPQFIFQYYREEENGRGNFPPRFSGLQFPNYSSELNVNALELDDSALYLCASSRTSGASSYEQYFGPGTRLTVT.

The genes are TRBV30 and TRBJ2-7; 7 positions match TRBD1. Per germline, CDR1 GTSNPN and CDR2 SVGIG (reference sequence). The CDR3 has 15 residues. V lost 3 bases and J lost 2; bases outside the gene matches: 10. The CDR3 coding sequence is TGTGCCTGGAGAGAGTATCGACAGGGACCCTACGAGCAGTACTTC. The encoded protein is CAWREYRQGPYEQYF.